The 17 T cell receptor beta chains below come from one sample, sequenced in a study of human T cells and chemical hapten exposure. A single record per CDR3 protein comes from TCRdb applying MiXCR to the RACE reads. The repertoire has tens of thousands of distinct CDR3 sequences, over 9.5% of them found once; the top ten carry 4% to 5.5%. The time point: patch test 2, 6 weeks after DPC sensitization. Treatment noted: therapeutic diphenylcyclopropenone sensitization with weekly scalp DPC. The material sequenced was whole blood, taken in connection with sensitization to the hapten diphenylcyclopropenone (DPC). Receptors originate from a woman aged 50 to 60 with alopecia areata. Some clones in this sample may be carry-over from other donors' samples.

This clonotype was detected ten times or more. The gene calls are TRBV3-1 and TRBJ1-5, with 7 bases fitting TRBD1. Trimming cost V 3 bases and J 0 bases; bases outside gene matches: 5. Germline V gene data show CDR1 as LGHDT and CDR2 as YNNKEL (reference sequence). The CDR3 runs 16 residues. CDR3 loop: CASSHNRGYSNQPQHF. Written as DNA, the CDR3 is TGTGCCAGCAGCCATAACAGGGGTTATAGCAATCAGCCCCAGCATTTT.

The rearrangement links TRBV4-1 to TRBJ2-2, with D uncertain. V was cut by 0 bases and J by 0 bases, with 11 bases left in between. Germline assignment: CDR1 MGHRA and CDR2 YSYEKL. This CDR3 is built from 17 residues. The CDR3 coding sequence is TGCGCCAGCAGCCAAGATTTTCGGGTACCGAACACCGGGGAGCTGTTTTTT. Residues: CASSQDFRVPNTGELFF.

This clonotype showed up many times. V and J are TRBV11-2 and TRBJ2-7, with D perhaps matching TRBD2 (6 bases). Germline-derived CDR1 and CDR2 are SGHAT and FQNNGV. CDR3 length equals 13 residues. V was trimmed by 4 bases and J by 0 bases, leaving 7 bases between them. Here the CDR3 DNA reads TGTGCCAGCAGCTCGGGACTCTCCTACGAGCAGTACTTC. Its translation is CASSSGLSYEQYF.

This clonotype was seen a single time. The V and J genes are TRBV3-1 and TRBJ1-1; TRBD1 aligns across 7 bases. CDR3 size: 12 residues. J lost 4 bases, V lost 7 bases, and 3 bases had no gene match. The germline V gene has CDR1 LGHDT and CDR2 YNNKEL (reference sequence). CDR3 sequence: CASTRQGTEAFF. In DNA, the CDR3 is TGTGCCAGCACCCGACAGGGCACTGAAGCTTTCTTT.

In its sample, this clonotype was seen a few times. The chain couples TRBV7-6 to TRBJ2-7, with 11 positions matching TRBD2. Trimming took 4 bases from V and 6 from J; bases not matched to a gene: 8. CDR3 length equals 15 residues. Looked up from germline, CDR1 is SGHVS and CDR2 is FNYEAQ. The DNA for the CDR3 is TGTGCCAGCAGCTATCAACTAGCGGGAGACCGCGAGCAGTACTTC. It is translated as CASSYQLAGDREQYF.

This clonotype was seen once. This rearrangement joins TRBV28 to TRBJ1-5, with 7 nucleotides matching TRBD1. CDR1 is MDHEN and CDR2 is SYDVKM in the germline V gene. V gave up 3 bases and J gave up 3 bases; unmatched junction bases: 5. The CDR3 consists of 15 residues. The CDR3 here is CASSFGTEFNQPQHF. The CDR3 nucleotides read TGTGCCAGCAGTTTCGGGACAGAATTCAATCAGCCCCAGCATTTT.

The table lists this clonotype with a few counts. The chain is built from TRBV3-2 and TRBJ2-1. TRBV3-2 is labeled a pseudogene. The CDR3 is 17 amino acids. CDR3 residues: CASSLLVPVSSYNEQFF. Written as DNA, the CDR3 is TGTGCCAGCAGCCTCCTGGTTCCGGTGAGCTCCTACAATGAGCAGTTCTTC.

The chain couples TRBV7-8 to TRBJ1-5, with D uncertain. CDR3 length equals 13 residues. Germline V CDR1 and CDR2: SGHVS, FQNEAQ. V gave up 5 bases and J gave up 1 base, with 6 bases separating them. The CDR3 here is CASSPISNQPQHF. CDR3 DNA sequence: TGTGCCAGCAGCCCAATAAGCAATCAGCCCCAGCATTTT.

The table lists this clonotype with a few counts. The chain employs TRBV20-1 and TRBJ2-5, with D uncertain. The CDR3 is 13 amino acids. The germline CDR1 and CDR2 sequences are DFQATT and SNEGSKA (reference sequence). Trimming removed 0 bases from V and 5 bases from J, with 10 bases in between. CDR3 sequence reads: CSARDAALETQYF. The CDR3 coding sequence is TGCAGTGCTAGAGATGCGGCTCTGGAGACCCAGTACTTC.

This chain links TRBV4-1 with TRBJ2-3; 7 positions agree with TRBD2. Losses at the gene ends were 5 bases for V and 7 bases for J; bases not matched to a gene: 9. The germline V gene encodes CDR1 MGHRA and CDR2 YSYEKL. The CDR3 runs 14 residues. Here the CDR3 DNA reads TGCGCCAGCAGCGAACCGGGAGGTCGGTATACGCAGTATTTT. Translating gives CASSEPGGRYTQYF.

At least ten counts were recorded for this clonotype. J is TRBJ1-1 and V is TRBV28, with a tentative D call TRBD1 (5 bases). Germline CDR1 is MDHEN and CDR2 is SYDVKM. With 2 bases removed from V and 5 bases from J, the gap between germline ends came to 9 bases. This CDR3 has 13 amino acids. The CDR3 loop reads CASSLTGATEAFF. The CDR3 DNA reads as TGTGCCAGCAGTTTAACCGGGGCGACTGAAGCTTTCTTT.

There are many counts of this clonotype. This chain links TRBV18 with TRBJ1-2; a weak D match, TRBD1 (6 bases). Germline-derived CDR1 and CDR2 are KGHSH and LQKENI. Trimming removed 5 bases at V and 2 bases at J, with 12 bases between. The CDR3 has 14 amino acids. CDR3 nucleotides: TGTGCCAGCTCAAGGACAGACCCCAACTATGGCTACACCTTC. Translating it yields CASSRTDPNYGYTF.

The chain joins TRBV7-9 to TRBJ1-1; D uncertain. The CDR3 contains 16 residues. Germline CDR1 SEHNR, CDR2 FQNEAQ (reference sequence). V was clipped by 6 bases and J by 3 bases, with 20 bases between them. The CDR3 nucleotides read TGTGCCAGCAGTCGGGCCCCCCAAAGGTGGGACACTGAAGCTTTCTTT. This codes for CASSRAPQRWDTEAFF.

This clonotype was seen repeatedly, ten times or more. The chain joins TRBV20-1 to TRBJ2-1; 7 nucleotides agree with TRBD1. Germline V gene data show CDR1 as DFQATT and CDR2 as SNEGSKA (reference sequence). With V trimmed by 3 bases and J by 9 bases, 11 bases remained unmatched. The CDR3 has 14 amino acids. CDR3 nucleotides: TGCAGTGCTAGGACCTCGACAGGGATTGGTGAGCAGTTCTTC. The encoded protein is CSARTSTGIGEQFF.

This clonotype turned up a few times. This rearrangement joins TRBV2 to TRBJ2-1; 10 bases match TRBD2. Trimming at V came to 4 bases and at J to 2 bases, leaving 5 bases not matched to a gene. Germline assignment: CDR1 SNHLY and CDR2 FYNNEI. The length of the CDR3 is 16 residues. The CDR3 loop reads CASSGLSGRAYNEQFF. DNA of the CDR3: TGTGCCAGCAGTGGCTTAAGCGGGAGGGCCTACAATGAGCAGTTCTTC.

At least ten counts were recorded for this clonotype. The chain links TRBV18 to TRBJ2-7; D gene unclear. V lost 3 bases and J 3 bases, leaving 9 bases between the germline ends. CDR1 and CDR2 from the germline V gene are KGHSH and LQKENI. CDR3 length: 13 amino acids. CDR3 protein: CASSPVQYYEQYF. CDR3 bases: TGTGCCAGCTCACCTGTCCAGTACTACGAGCAGTACTTC.

The chain uses TRBV4-2 and TRBJ1-1; TRBD1 is a possible D gene (5 bases). Germline assignment: CDR1 LGHNA and CDR2 YNFKEQ. This CDR3 has 16 residues. V lost 0 bases to trimming and J lost 0 bases, with 11 bases between them. CDR3 in DNA: TGTGCCAGCAGCCAAGACCCGGGACCCATGAACACTGAAGCTTTCTTT. It translates to CASSQDPGPMNTEAFF.